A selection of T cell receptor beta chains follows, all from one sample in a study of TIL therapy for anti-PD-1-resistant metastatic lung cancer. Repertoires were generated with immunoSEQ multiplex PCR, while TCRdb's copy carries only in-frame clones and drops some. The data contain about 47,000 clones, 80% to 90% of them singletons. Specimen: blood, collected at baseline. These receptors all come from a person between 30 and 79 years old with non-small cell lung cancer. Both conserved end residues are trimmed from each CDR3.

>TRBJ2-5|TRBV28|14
ASSLWGGGAGETQY
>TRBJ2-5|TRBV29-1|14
SVELAGVWMGETQY
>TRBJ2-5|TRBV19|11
AGLGGLMETQY
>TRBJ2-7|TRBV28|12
ASREGGASYEQY
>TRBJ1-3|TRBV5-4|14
ASSVAGAHSGNTIY
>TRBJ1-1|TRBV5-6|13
ASSLLTGTNTEAF
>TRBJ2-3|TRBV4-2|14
ASSHRTSGASATQY
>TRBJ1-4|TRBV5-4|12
ASSLDRGHEKLF
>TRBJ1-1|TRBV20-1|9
SPPGDTEAF
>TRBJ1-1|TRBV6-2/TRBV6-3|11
ASSRTLNTEAF